These T cell receptor beta chains were read from a single sample in a study of Ad26.COV2.S vaccination and SARS-CoV-2 variants. Method: immunoSEQ multiplex PCR; TCRdb's copy keeps in-frame clones and lacks some. Of around 380,000 clones in the sample, about 88% are singletons; the top ten hold roughly 3.2%. Sequencing was performed on peripheral blood, taken in a trial of Ad26.COV2.S vaccine versus placebo. These TCRs come from a person between 18 and 59 years old who received the Ad26.COV2.S COVID-19 vaccine or a placebo. The CDR3 runs from the conserved cysteine through the conserved F or W. D genes are given only for firm matches. The listing skips clone size in some rows; elsewhere it reads once, few, many or a size class.

d_call	clone_size	j_call	v_call	cdr3_aa	cdr3_nt
NA	NA	TRBJ2-7	TRBV18	CASSPGGEGGYEQYF	TGTGCCAGCTCACCAGGAGGGGAAGGGGGTTACGAGCAGTACTTC
TRBD2	NA	TRBJ2-2	TRBV19	CASSLLAGRGGELFF	TGTGCCAGTAGCCTCCTAGCGGGGAGGGGCGGGGAGCTGTTTTTT
NA	once	TRBJ1-4	TRBV6-5	CASGAEWDEKLFF	TGTGCCAGCGGAGCTGAGTGGGATGAAAAACTGTTTTTT
TRBD2	NA	TRBJ2-5	TRBV7-6	CASSSRRVGLAEETQYF	TGTGCCAGCAGCAGTAGACGCGTGGGACTAGCGGAAGAGACCCAGTACTTC
TRBD2	NA	TRBJ2-1	TRBV6-2/TRBV6-3	CASSPWTSGGYNEQFF	TGTGCCAGCAGTCCGTGGACTAGCGGGGGGTACAATGAGCAGTTCTTC
NA	NA	TRBJ1-2	TRBV2	CASSERTALYGYTF	TGTGCCAGCAGTGAACGGACAGCCCTGTATGGCTACACCTTC
TRBD1	NA	TRBJ1-2	TRBV6-6	CASSQDRERATSYGYTF	TGTGCCAGCAGTCAGGACAGGGAAAGGGCCACTAGCTATGGCTACACCTTC
NA	NA	TRBJ1-2	TRBV3-1/TRBV3-2	CASSQVSGSGYTF	TGTGCCAGCAGCCAAGTTTCCGGAAGTGGCTACACCTTC
NA	once	TRBJ2-7	TRBV6-5	CASRPRGAEAYEQYF	TGTGCCAGCAGACCTCGCGGAGCGGAGGCCTACGAGCAGTACTTC
TRBD1	NA	TRBJ2-7	TRBV27	CASGTSTGGVFYEQYF	TGTGCCAGCGGGACCTCGACAGGGGGCGTTTTCTACGAGCAGTACTTC
NA	NA	TRBJ1-5	TRBV5-1	CASSPSGGNNQPQHF	TGCGCCAGCAGCCCCTCGGGGGGTAACAATCAGCCCCAGCATTTT
NA	NA	TRBJ1-1	TRBV30	CAWSHTSDTEAFF	TGTGCCTGGAGTCATACGTCGGACACTGAAGCTTTCTTT
NA	NA	TRBJ1-6	TRBV6-5	CATHDLRSSPLHF	TGTGCCACTCATGACCTGCGAAGTTCACCCCTCCACTTT
NA	few	TRBJ1-2	TRBV27	CASSWGVFYGYTF	TGTGCCAGCAGTTGGGGGGTTTTCTATGGCTACACCTTC
NA	many	TRBJ1-4	TRBV7-9	CASSLSPRQGIANEKLFF	TGTGCCAGCAGCTTATCGCCCAGGCAGGGGATCGCTAATGAAAAACTGTTTTTT
TRBD1	NA	TRBJ1-6	TRBV6-5	CASSYGRDRDNSPLHF	TGTGCCAGCAGTTACGGGAGGGACAGGGATAATTCACCCCTCCACTTT
NA	NA	TRBJ2-7	TRBV24-1	CATSDTYEQYF	TGTGCCACCAGTGACACCTACGAGCAGTACTTC
TRBD2	NA	TRBJ2-7	TRBV5-4	CASSNGTSGVITYEQYF	TGTGCCAGCAGCAATGGCACTAGCGGGGTTATAACCTACGAGCAGTACTTC
NA	NA	TRBJ2-7	TRBV19	CASSNLAGGEQYF	TGTGCCAGTAGTAACCTCGCCGGTGGCGAGCAGTACTTC
NA	NA	TRBJ2-1	TRBV4-1	CASSQATAGGEQFF	TGCGCCAGCAGCCAGGCCACTGCAGGAGGTGAGCAGTTCTTC
TRBD2	NA	TRBJ2-2	TRBV5-1	CASSLAGGTGELFF	TGCGCCAGCAGCTTGGCCGGGGGGACCGGGGAGCTGTTTTTT
TRBD2	few	TRBJ2-7	TRBV5-1	CASSPQGLAGGATYEQYF	TGCGCCAGCAGCCCCCAGGGACTAGCGGGGGGCGCAACCTACGAGCAGTACTTC
NA	once	TRBJ1-2	TRBV5-1	CASSLGTELYGYTF	TGCGCCAGCAGCTTAGGGACGGAACTCTATGGCTACACCTTC
NA	NA	TRBJ1-6	TRBV19	CASSSPNSPLHF	TGTGCCAGTAGTTCCCCTAATTCACCCCTCCACTTT
NA	NA	TRBJ2-2	TRBV18	CASSETGQNTGELFF	TGTGCCAGCTCAGAAACGGGACAGAACACCGGGGAGCTGTTTTTT
NA	NA	TRBJ1-5	TRBV6-1	CASSEEGRQPQHF	TGTGCCAGCAGTGAAGAGGGGCGGCAGCCCCAGCATTTT
NA	once	TRBJ1-2	TRBV10-3	CAINGEFEGGYTF	TGTGCCATCAACGGGGAGTTTGAGGGTGGCTACACCTTC
NA	NA	TRBJ2-2	TRBV7-9	CASNRPRDISGELFF	TGTGCCAGCAACCGGCCTCGGGACATAAGCGGGGAGCTGTTTTTT
NA	NA	TRBJ2-2	TRBV10-3	CAISESPGGMNTGELFF	TGTGCCATCAGTGAGTCCCCAGGCGGGATGAACACCGGGGAGCTGTTTTTT
NA	NA	TRBJ1-2	TRBV10-3	CAIKDYGYTF	TGTGCCATCAAAGACTATGGCTACACCTTC